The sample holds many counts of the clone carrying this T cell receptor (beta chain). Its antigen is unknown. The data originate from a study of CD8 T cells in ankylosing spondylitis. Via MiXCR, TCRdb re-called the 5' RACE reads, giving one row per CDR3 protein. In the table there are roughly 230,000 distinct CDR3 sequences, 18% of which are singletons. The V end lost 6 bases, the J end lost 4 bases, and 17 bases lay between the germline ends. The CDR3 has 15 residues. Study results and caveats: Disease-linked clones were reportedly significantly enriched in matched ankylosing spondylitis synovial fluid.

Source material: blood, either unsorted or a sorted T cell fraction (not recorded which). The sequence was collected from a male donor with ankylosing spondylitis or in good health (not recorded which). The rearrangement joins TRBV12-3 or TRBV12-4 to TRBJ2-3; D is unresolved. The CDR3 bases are TGTGCCAGCAGCCCGGACGGTTTCTTGGCAGATACGCAGTATTTT. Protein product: CASSPDGFLADTQYF.